The T cell receptor (beta chain) under discussion was sequenced for a study of PD-L1 blockade in urothelial cancer. Data came from immunoSEQ multiplex PCR; TCRdb stores just in-frame clones and leaves some out. The sample has 35,000 or so clones, over 65% seen once; the top ten hold roughly 10%. J was trimmed by 1 base and V by 2 bases; bases with no gene match: 12. CDR1 and CDR2 (germline): SGHVS, FQNEAQ. The CDR3 covers 18 residues. Noted time point: peripheral blood 6 weeks after treatment start. This rearrangement joins TRBV7-8 to TRBJ2-7; TRBD1 aligns across 9 bases. This sequence originates from a man aged 40-50 years with urothelial cancer. This specimen was PBMCs, taken around atezolizumab (anti-PD-L1) treatment. For the CDR3, the DNA is TGTGCCAGCAGCTTAAGGGTGGTAGGACAGGGGATTTCCTACGAGCAGTACTTC. This sequence encodes CASSLRVVGQGISYEQYF. Using reference TRBV7-8 and TRBJ2-7 for the parts outside the CDR3, the full variable domain is GAGVSQSPRYKVAKRGQDVALRCDPISGHVSLFWYQQALGQGPEFLTYFQNEAQLDKSGLPSDRFFAERPEGSVSTLKIQRTQQEDSAVYLCASSLRVVGQGISYEQYFGPGTRLTVT.